The 21 T cell receptor beta chains in this list originate from one sample, sequenced in a study of shared clonotypes between healthy human individuals. It was CD45RO-negative cells, positively selected for CCR7, that made up naive CD8 cells, with terminally differentiated effector memory CD45RA+ cells excluded. Profiling relied on immunoSEQ multiplex PCR, and the TCRdb table lists in-frame clones only, not all of them. The data contain about 2 million clones, 85% to 95% of them singletons. Source material: naive CD8+ T cells sorted from blood. The source of these receptors is a man aged 18 to 30 in good health.

This chain uses TRBV6-6 with TRBJ2-7; D may be TRBD1 (5 bases). This CDR3 contains 13 residues. Between the trimmed V and J ends, which lost 5 bases and 3 bases, there was a span of 11 bases. Germline-derived CDR1 and CDR2 are MNHNY and SVGAGI (reference sequence). CDR3 in DNA: TGTGCCAGCAGTCCGCCCGACAGCTACGAGCAGTACTTC. This codes for CASSPPDSYEQYF.

V gene TRBV19 combines with J gene TRBJ2-4; D is possibly TRBD1 or TRBD2 (5 bases each). CDR1 LNHDA and CDR2 SQIVND come from the germline V gene (reference sequence). This CDR3 has 14 amino acids. V was clipped by 5 bases and J by 5 bases, with 13 bases between them. CDR3 in amino acids: CASSQVVGQNIQYF. The DNA of the CDR3 is TGTGCCAGTAGTCAAGTGGTGGGACAAAACATTCAGTACTTC.

This clone was counted once. The CDR3 here is CASSSYEGPYEQYF. Here the CDR3 DNA reads TGTGCCAGCAGCTCGTACGAGGGGCCCTACGAGCAGTACTTC. The genes are TRBV7-8 and TRBJ2-7; D may be TRBD1 or TRBD2 (5 bases each). The ends were cut back, 4 bases at V and 2 bases at J, with 12 bases in the middle. The CDR3 totals 14 residues. Germline V gene sequence: CDR1 SGHVS, CDR2 FQNEAQ.

The rearrangement joins TRBV27 to TRBJ1-3; tentatively, D is TRBD1 (5 bases). Germline assignment: CDR1 MNHEY and CDR2 SMNVEV (reference sequence). The V gene lost 2 bases and the J gene lost 4 bases, with 9 bases spanning the gap. The CDR3 consists of 14 residues. The DNA for the CDR3 is TGTGCCAGCAGTTTAGGGGGGGTAGGAAACACCATATATTTT. Amino acids: CASSLGGVGNTIYF.

The genes are TRBV13 and TRBJ1-3; D unclear. The CDR3 length is 14 residues. Trimming left V 0 bases short and J 2 bases short, with 5 bases between. Germline CDR1 PRHDT, CDR2 FYEKMQ (reference sequence). This CDR3 reads CASSLGGPGNTIYF. The CDR3 region has the DNA TGTGCCAGCAGCTTAGGGGGCCCTGGAAACACCATATATTTT.

The chain has TRBV19 and TRBJ2-1; 7 positions match TRBD2. The germline V gene encodes CDR1 LNHDA and CDR2 SQIVND (reference sequence). The CDR3 has 19 amino acids. The V and J ends lost 6 bases and 0 bases, in that order; junction bases with no gene match: 17. In DNA, the CDR3 is TGTGCCAGTAGCTCACCCTGGACGGGGGGTAAGAACTCCTACAATGAGCAGTTCTTC. It specifies CASSSPWTGGKNSYNEQFF.

The J gene is TRBJ2-7, the V gene TRBV19; no clear D. Between the trimmed V and J ends, which lost 5 bases and 7 bases, there was a span of 15 bases. This CDR3 spans 13 amino acids. Per germline, CDR1 LNHDA and CDR2 SQIVND (reference sequence). DNA for the CDR3: TGTGCCAGTAGTGCCGGGCCATTCAGGGAGCAGTACTTC. Translating gives CASSAGPFREQYF.

The chain recombines TRBV4-1 with TRBJ1-4, with 9 bases lining up with TRBD1. The CDR3 length is 15 residues. Trimming at V came to 5 bases and at J to 7 bases, leaving 8 bases not matched to a gene. Germline V gene data show CDR1 as MGHRA and CDR2 as YSYEKL. The CDR3 spells CASSFRDREAEKLFF. The CDR3 coding sequence is TGCGCCAGCAGCTTCCGGGACAGGGAAGCTGAAAAACTGTTTTTT.

This sequence joins TRBV7-3 and TRBJ2-1; no definite D call. Germline V CDR1 and CDR2: SGHTA, FQGTGA. The CDR3 extends over 13 amino acids. V dropped 4 bases and J dropped 10 bases, with 14 bases sitting between them. CDR3 loop: CASSSLLGGEQFF. As DNA, the CDR3 is TGTGCCAGCAGCTCGCTGCTCGGTGGCGAGCAGTTCTTC.

This rearrangement joins TRBV7-9 to TRBJ1-4; 10 bases line up with TRBD1. J lost 2 bases, V lost 5 bases, and 5 bases had no gene match. Looked up from germline, CDR1 is SEHNR and CDR2 is FQNEAQ (reference sequence). The CDR3 is 16 residues long. This CDR3 reads CASSNRQGATNEKLFF. Here the CDR3 DNA reads TGTGCCAGCAGCAATCGACAGGGGGCGACTAATGAAAAACTGTTTTTT.

V gene TRBV4-3 combines with J gene TRBJ1-5, with no clear D. V was trimmed by 2 bases and J by 2 bases, leaving 10 bases between them. This CDR3 has 15 amino acids. The V gene's germline CDR1 is LGHNA and CDR2 YSLEER. CDR3 nucleotide sequence: TGCGCCAGCAGCCAATATTCAGGAGGCAATCAGCCCCAGCATTTT. Translated, it gives CASSQYSGGNQPQHF.

The V call is TRBV13, the J call TRBJ2-5; TRBD2 aligns across 11 bases. There are 15 residues in the CDR3. Germline values: CDR1 PRHDT, CDR2 FYEKMQ (reference sequence). Trimming removed 5 bases from V and 1 base from J; junction bases left unmatched: 3. In DNA form, the CDR3 reads TGTGCCAGCAGCGGGGGGACTAGCGGCCAAGAGACCCAGTACTTC. Translating gives CASSGGTSGQETQYF.

V usage is TRBV5-6 and J usage is TRBJ2-7, with 9 bases that match TRBD1. The ends lost 5 bases at V and 4 bases at J; junction bases unmatched: 10. The CDR3 has 15 residues. Germline V lookup: CDR1 SGHDT, CDR2 YYEEEE. Here the CDR3 reads CASSSYGTGSYEQYF. For the CDR3, the DNA is TGTGCCAGCAGTTCCTACGGGACAGGGTCGTACGAGCAGTACTTC.

The chain carries TRBV10-3 and TRBJ2-7; D might be TRBD2 (6 bases). The CDR3 sequence is 13 residues long. The germline gives CDR1 ENHRY, CDR2 SYGVKD. V was cut by 6 bases and J by 2 bases, with 11 bases left in between. Written as DNA, the CDR3 is TGTGCCATCAGGGGAGGAGGGGCCTACGAGCAGTACTTC. This gives the protein CAIRGGGAYEQYF.

The chain carries TRBV15 and TRBJ1-2; D unresolved. CDR3 length: 14 amino acids. V lost 0 bases and J 6 bases, leaving 11 bases between the germline ends. The V gene's germline CDR1 is LNHNV and CDR2 YYDKDF (reference sequence). The CDR3 loop reads CATSRDRGGNGYTF. DNA of the CDR3: TGTGCCACCAGCAGAGATCGGGGTGGTAATGGCTACACCTTC.

The genes are TRBV25-1 and TRBJ2-1; D not resolved. This CDR3 contains 14 residues. Trimming took 3 bases from V and 0 from J, leaving 6 bases between them. Germline CDR1 reads MGHDK; CDR2 reads SYGVNS. The CDR3, as DNA: TGTGCCAGCAGTGACCAGAGCTCCTACAATGAGCAGTTCTTC. Translation: CASSDQSSYNEQFF.

The genes are TRBV2 and TRBJ2-1; 14 positions agree with TRBD2. CDR3 length: 20 amino acids. The trim removed 6 bases at V and 2 bases at J, leaving 15 bases unmatched. Germline CDR1 is SNHLY and CDR2 is FYNNEI. The CDR3 DNA follows: TGTGCCAGCAGGGCCTGGCGAGGGACTAGCGGGAGCGGAACCTACAATGAGCAGTTCTTC. Translating gives CASRAWRGTSGSGTYNEQFF.

V gene TRBV11-2 combines with J gene TRBJ2-1; maybe TRBD2 (6 bases). CDR3 size: 16 residues. With 4 bases removed from V and 5 bases from J, the gap between germline ends came to 18 bases. In germline, CDR1 is SGHAT, CDR2 FQNNGV. The CDR3 here is CASSSNAGWRDNEQFF. The CDR3 DNA follows: TGTGCCAGCAGCTCTAATGCGGGATGGAGGGACAATGAGCAGTTCTTC.

In regard to this clone: The sample has other DNA sequences that encode this CDR3 too. The chain uses TRBV6-5 and TRBJ2-1; 8 positions match TRBD1. This CDR3 contains 16 residues. The V segment lost 0 bases and the J segment 5 bases; nucleotides outside the gene matches: 6. Germline values: CDR1 MNHEY, CDR2 SVGAGI. The DNA of the CDR3 is TGTGCCAGCAGTTACTCGACAGGGGAGGTAAACAATGAGCAGTTCTTC. Encoded protein: CASSYSTGEVNNEQFF.

A word on this clone: Other DNA sequences in this specimen translate into the identical CDR3. J is TRBJ2-7 and V is TRBV4-1; 9 bases fit TRBD1. Germline CDR1 is MGHRA and CDR2 is YSYEKL. The CDR3 has 14 residues. V lost 5 bases and J lost 3; bases outside the gene matches: 5. CDR3: CASSARQGDYEQYF. CDR3 sequence (DNA): TGCGCCAGCAGCGCCCGACAGGGGGACTACGAGCAGTACTTC.

This rearrangement joins TRBV13 to TRBJ2-7, with a tentative D call TRBD2 (5 bases). The germline V gene has CDR1 PRHDT and CDR2 FYEKMQ (reference sequence). The V gene lost 4 bases and the J gene lost 4 bases, with 20 bases spanning the gap. This CDR3 has 16 amino acids. DNA of the CDR3: TGTGCCAGCAGCTCCCGAACCGGGGTCTCGGTGTACGAGCAGTACTTC. Translated: CASSSRTGVSVYEQYF.